The source of this T cell receptor beta chain is a study of blood T cell repertoires in COVID-19. Study context: Researchers got acute and convalescent COVID-19 samples from the United States, Italy and Spain. T cells, B-cell-depleted T cells, or PBMCs supplied cDNA or gDNA.

In the authors' methods: By means of reference gene primer amplification, nucleated cell counts were estimated. Repertoires were generated with immunoSEQ multiplex PCR, while TCRdb's copy carries only in-frame clones and drops some. From that table come the V and J calls and clone size; the DNA was used to work out D and trimming. Altogether about 200,000 clones are present, approximately 91% being singletons, with the ten largest covering approximately 1.5%. The germline V gene encodes CDR1 SNHLY and CDR2 FYNNEI. V lost 6 bases and J 8 bases, leaving 16 bases between the germline ends. The CDR3 loop spans 13 amino acids.

The receptor's source is a man aged 18 to 35 with active or convalescent COVID-19. Sample: peripheral blood. V gene TRBV2 combines with J gene TRBJ1-2, with D perhaps TRBD1 (6 bases). CDR3 amino acids: CASSDNRVGGYTF. The CDR3 DNA is TGTGCCAGCAGCGATAACAGGGTCGGCGGCTACACCTTC. Full variable domain (outside the CDR3, taken from reference TRBV2 and TRBJ1-2): EPEVTQTPSHQVTQMGQEVILRCVPISNHLYFYWYRQILGQKVEFLVSFYNNEISEKSEIFDDQFSVERPDGSNFTLKIRSTKLEDSAMYFCASSDNRVGGYTFGSGTRLTVV.